These 6 T cell receptor beta chains came from one sample sequenced in a study of cytomegalovirus exposure and HLA in healthy donors. The PCR made use of 60 Vbeta and 13 Jbeta primers. Assay: immunoSEQ multiplex PCR; the TCRdb copy retains only in-frame clones and omits some. In the table there are about 130,000 clones, approximately 80% of which are singletons. The sequencing sample was made of PBMCs. Receptors were obtained from a woman aged 40-49 years in good health and CMV-seronegative.

This clone has only one observation. The chain links TRBV2 to TRBJ2-1, with a tentative D call TRBD2 (5 bases). CDR1 is SNHLY, CDR2 FYNNEI, per germline. The CDR3 has 13 residues. V was shortened by 6 bases and J by 6 bases, with 12 bases between the two germline ends. Written as DNA, the CDR3 is TGTGCCAGCAGGCCGGGGAGTGCCAATGAGCAGTTCTTC. This translates into CASRPGSANEQFF. Complete variable domain (other parts from reference TRBV2 and TRBJ2-1): EPEVTQTPSHQVTQMGQEVILRCVPISNHLYFYWYRQILGQKVEFLVSFYNNEISEKSEIFDDQFSVERPDGSNFTLKIRSTKLEDSAMYFCASRPGSANEQFFGPGTRLTVL.

V and J are TRBV7-3 and TRBJ2-7; D perhaps matches TRBD1 (6 bases). The V gene's germline CDR1 is SGHTA and CDR2 FQGTGA. CDR3 size: 13 residues. V lost 1 base to trimming and J lost 5 bases, with 9 bases between them. CDR3 in DNA: TGTGCCAGCAGCTTAAACGAGGGGGACGAGCAGTACTTC. Encoded protein: CASSLNEGDEQYF.

The genes are TRBV23-1 and TRBJ1-1; D not resolved. TRBV23-1 is designated an ORF whose function remains uncertain. Trimming pared 2 bases from V and 1 base from J, leaving 11 bases between. The CDR3 has 15 amino acids. The CDR3 DNA sequence: TGCGCCAGCAGTCAACCCCCGACAACGAACACTGAAGCTTTCTTT. This translates into CASSQPPTTNTEAFF.

The gene calls are TRBV29-1 and TRBJ2-7; possible D gene TRBD2, 5 bases. Trimming pared 6 bases from V and 3 bases from J, leaving 15 bases between. Germline CDR1 SQVTM, CDR2 ANQGSEA. This CDR3 region has 13 residues. CDR3 DNA sequence: TGCAGCGTCCGCGAGGGTGCTCTCTACGAGCAGTACTTC. Protein: CSVREGALYEQYF.

Worth noting for this clone: At the DNA level, this CDR3 is encoded by other sequences in the same sample as well. The chain employs TRBV5-1 and TRBJ2-3; D not resolved. Germline assignment: CDR1 SGHRS and CDR2 YFSETQ. The length of the CDR3 is 14 residues. Trimming pared 4 bases from V and 2 bases from J, leaving 11 bases between. The CDR3 coding sequence is TGCGCCAGCAGCCTGGATTCGTCCACAGATACGCAGTATTTT. Translating it yields CASSLDSSTDTQYF.

This chain links TRBV6-1 with TRBJ2-3; TRBD2 matches at 7 bases. This CDR3 region has 15 residues. The germline gives CDR1 MNHNS, CDR2 SASEGT. The V gene end was trimmed by 6 bases and the J gene end by 0 bases; junction bases not matched to a gene: 6. The CDR3 here is CASSLLATSTDTQYF. The CDR3 coding sequence is TGTGCCAGCAGCTTACTAGCGACTAGCACAGATACGCAGTATTTT.